This T cell receptor beta chain came from a study of OX40 agonist ivuxolimab in advanced cancers. With respect to the entire study: Ivuxolimab, which targeted the costimulatory receptor OX40 (CD134), was an agonistic, fully human IgG2 monoclonal antibody. Intravenous ivuxolimab was administered to patients every 2 weeks at six dose levels: 0.01, 0.1, 0.3, 1.5, 3 and 10 mg/kg. Of the approximately 50 patients in dose escalation, 19 had hepatocellular carcinoma, roughly 15 had melanoma, 9 had renal cell carcinoma and 9 had head and neck cancer. The dose-escalation cohort was approximately 83% male with a mean age of approximately 60 years, ranging from roughly 23 to 90. Prior anti-PD-1, anti-PD-L1 or anti-CTLA-4 therapy was permitted, and checkpoint inhibitors had been received by about 37% of dose-escalation patients. Partial responses occurred in three dose-escalation patients: two with cutaneous melanoma and one with hepatocellular carcinoma. Peripheral TCRbeta sequencing was intended to test whether TCR sequence diversity was altered and clonal T-cell expansion was caused by ivuxolimab. The monotherapy dose-escalation portion (N of about 57 patients) of the phase I ivuxolimab trial is reported in the paper.

Beyond this particular receptor, the publication reports: Low levels of normalized T-cell clonal expansion were also seen in some patients who did not respond. At doses from 0.1 to 3.0 mg/kg, clonal expansion was seen in both CD4+ and CD8+ blood T cells between baseline and week 6. The antigen specificity of the peripheral T cells that underwent clonal expansion was not determined. After ivuxolimab, expanded clones were on average more numerous among CD8+ T cells than among CD4+ T cells. In the 0.1-3.0 mg/kg groups, partial responders were among the patients with the lowest normalized peripheral clonal expansion, particularly in CD8+ T cells.

From the germline V gene (reference sequence), CDR1 is MNHEY and CDR2 is SMNVEV. The CDR3 measures 13 amino acids from cysteine to phenylalanine. The sequence is cut down to CDR3 DNA, 39 bases in frame from base 1. V is shortened by 7 bases, J by 1 base, and the region joining them spans 10 bases. Genomic DNA was extracted from sorted cells for sequencing of the TCRbeta CDR3 region. The immunoSEQ Assay was used to sequence the TCRbeta CDR3 regions. TCRdb took this table from immuneACCESS and kept in-frame rearrangements with V and J called. Such tables lack part of the clones; where checked against another copy, unresolved V genes explain under half of the gap, and the rest is unexplained. The sample profile shows some 33,000 clones; 84% of them were found once. Clones ranked in the top ten supply 20% to 25% of the sample. Details on this clone: Which antigen it targets is not known. No much larger clone is present one base from it, and per-base qualities are unavailable.

Patients with a history of autoimmune disease or receiving systemic immunosuppression were excluded from the trial. In every dose cohort, peripheral blood was drawn for TCR sequencing at baseline, cycle 4 day 1, and cycle 7 day 1. The samples were taken from a phase I, first-in-human, multicenter, open-label dose-escalation trial of ivuxolimab. The trial enrolled adults with locally advanced or metastatic head and neck squamous cell, hepatocellular, melanoma or renal cell carcinoma. Before TCR sequencing, CD4+ and CD8+ T cells were separately sorted from peripheral blood. The sequencing used CD4+ or CD8+ T cells sorted from blood, collected in a trial of the OX40 agonist ivuxolimab. The chain joins TRBV27 to TRBJ1-1, with a tentative D gene TRBD1 over 5 matching bases. The receptor was isolated from an adult with an advanced solid tumor such as melanoma, head and neck, liver or kidney cancer. The nucleotides are TGTGCCAGCAATCGGAGGGGGAACACTGAAGCTTTCTTT. This sequence encodes CASNRRGNTEAFF.